These T cell receptor beta chains were read from a single sample in a study of T cell changes during pregnancy in multiple sclerosis. Sequencing was performed with immunoSEQ multiplex PCR; in TCRdb, only in-frame clones are kept and a portion is missing. The profile shows around 19,000 clones, over 65% of them singletons. Sequencing used CD8+ T cells from peripheral blood mononuclear cells, obtained after pregnancy. The receptors stem from a female donor with multiple sclerosis, enrolled in a pregnancy study. The CDR3 runs from the conserved cysteine through the conserved F or W. The size of a clone is reported for some rows only, either as once, few or many, or as a class for expanded clones.

NA TRBV28 CASSLRTSPSSYNEQFF
once TRBV22-1 CPGSPRDRVYGGGSSYNEQFF
medium-sized TRBV15 CATSRGLAGGPNTDTQYF
NA TRBV4-2 CASSPIGASATYEQYF
NA TRBV6-1 CAATGTSEPTYEQFF
NA TRBV14 CASSQSGIHGYTF
once TRBV6-4 CASGTGTSATDTQYF
NA TRBV6-6 CASSTGLISGNTIYF
NA TRBV28 CASSPWRGYNEQFF
NA TRBV5-5 CASRIAGSSYNEQFF
NA TRBV28 CASSGQAWEKLFF
NA TRBV5-1 CASSYETGVNTEAFF
NA TRBV5-5 CASSAQQGDGTEAFF
NA TRBV15 CATSDRGAEQYF
NA TRBV2 CASSGNFGTDQETQYF
NA TRBV28 CASSPNSNNSPLHF
few TRBV29-1 CSAGTGDDGPQHF
NA TRBV5-1 CASSSSGSEQFF
NA TRBV6-4 CASSGGENNEQFF